This TCR beta chain was sequenced during a study of CD8 T cells in ankylosing spondylitis. Findings of the study overall: It appeared that ankylosing spondylitis blood was characterized by a TCR beta motif of several highly homologous variants. Certain motif variants had earlier appeared in reactive arthritis synovial fluid and blood. Clones linked to disease, bearing a CD8+ phenotype, were relatively rare in peripheral blood.

CDR1 is KGHSH and CDR2 is LQKENI in the germline V gene. The V and J ends lost 4 bases and 3 bases respectively, with 19 bases between them. The CDR3 spans 16 residues. Library preparation for TCR beta used quantitative 5'-RACE with molecular barcodes. TCRdb re-called the 5' RACE reads through MiXCR, storing one row per CDR3 protein. The profile shows 300,000 to 350,000 distinct CDR3 sequences, approximately 14% of them singletons. This clonotype has only a few counts. Antigen specificity is unknown. The chain links TRBV18 to TRBJ2-7; TRBD2 is a possible D gene (6 bases). The source of this sequence is a male donor with ankylosing spondylitis or in good health (not recorded which). The sequencing input was blood, either unsorted or a sorted T cell fraction (not recorded which). The CDR3 sequence: CASSRGEGGRFYEQYF. The DNA of the CDR3 is TGTGCCAGCTCACGGGGAGAGGGAGGACGGTTCTACGAGCAGTACTTC.